The source of this T cell receptor beta chain is a study of CD8 T cells in ankylosing spondylitis. Study-wide results and limits: Within peripheral blood, clones linked to disease were CD8+ and relatively rare. Characteristic of ankylosing spondylitis blood, it appeared, was a TCR beta motif comprising roughly eight highly homologous variants.

About this clonotype: Its antigen is undetermined.

TCRdb redid the calling of the 5' RACE reads with MiXCR, one entry per CDR3 protein. The data contain about 350,000 distinct CDR3 sequences, 20% of them seen just once; the ten biggest clones take up less than 15%. The CDR3 is made up of 15 amino acids. Germline V gene lookup returns CDR1 GTSNPN and CDR2 SVGIG (reference sequence). J lost 3 bases, V lost 6 bases, and 11 bases had no gene match. The source of this sequence is a male donor with ankylosing spondylitis or in good health (not recorded which). Sequences were obtained from blood, either unsorted or a sorted T cell fraction (not recorded which). The rearrangement uses TRBV30 and TRBJ2-1; 7 bases are a match to TRBD1. The CDR3 loop reads CACDLRGKLYNEQFF. In DNA, the CDR3 is TGTGCCTGCGATCTCAGGGGGAAGCTCTACAATGAGCAGTTCTTC.